The 10 T cell receptor beta chains given below trace back to one sample, sequenced in a study of blood T cell repertoires in COVID-19 (dated by TCRdb to the early 2020s). To prepare the library, the immunoSEQ multiplex PCR assay was applied. TCRdb obtained this table from immuneACCESS and retained in-frame rearrangements with V and J assigned. These tables miss some clones; where compared with another copy, unresolved V genes account for less than half of the shortfall, and the remainder is unexplained. The sample table lists approximately 460,000 clones, 89% of them with a count of one. Around 0.92% of the sample lies in the top ten. Sequencing input: peripheral blood. The receptors originated from a man between 18 and 35 years old with COVID-19, enrolled during active disease.

V and J are TRBV19 and TRBJ1-1; 8 bases line up with TRBD1. Germline trimming cut 5 bases from V and 2 bases from J; bases unmatched to any gene: 13. Per the germline V gene, CDR1 is LNHDA and CDR2 is SQIVND (reference sequence). The CDR3 loop spans 17 amino acids. Here the CDR3 reads CASSWGTGTGFNTEAFF. The CDR3 DNA reads TGTGCCAGTAGTTGGGGAACCGGGACAGGATTCAACACTGAAGCTTTCTTT.

The chain is built from TRBV21-1 and TRBJ1-1; TRBD1, the table's D call, lacks a check against the DNA. TRBV21-1 represents a pseudogene. The CDR3 is 15 residues long. DNA of the CDR3: TGTGCCAGCAGCAATTTGACAGATGCAGGGACTGAAGCTTTCTTT. Its translation: CASSNLTDAGTEAFF.

The V gene is TRBV18, the J gene TRBJ1-4, with 9 bases fitting TRBD1. CDR3 length: 13 residues. From germline, CDR1 is KGHSH and CDR2 LQKENI. Trimming took 3 bases from V and 8 from J; bases not matched to a gene: 1. In DNA, the CDR3 is TGTGCCAGCTCACCCGGGACAGGGGAAAAACTGTTTTTT. Translating gives CASSPGTGEKLFF.

The J gene is TRBJ2-5, the V gene TRBV5-1; 9 bases fit TRBD2. The CDR3 totals 18 residues. Germline V gene sequence: CDR1 SGHRS, CDR2 YFSETQ. Germline trimming cut 4 bases from V and 3 bases from J; bases unmatched to any gene: 16. The CDR3 region has the DNA TGCGCCAGCAGCCCCCTCGGGACTAGCACATTAGCGGAAGAGACCCAGTACTTC. Residues: CASSPLGTSTLAEETQYF. The full variable domain, in which reference TRBV5-1 and TRBJ2-5 provide the parts outside the CDR3, is KAGVTQTPRYLIKTRGQQVTLSCSPISGHRSVSWYQQTPGQGLQFLFEYFSETQRNKGNFPGRFSGRQFSNSRSEMNVSTLELGDSALYLCASSPLGTSTLAEETQYFGPGTRLLVL.

The rearrangement joins TRBV5-5 to TRBJ1-1; 8 bases agree with TRBD1. This CDR3 contains 13 residues. The V segment lost 6 bases and the J segment 5 bases; nucleotides outside the gene matches: 6. In germline, CDR1 is SGHKS, CDR2 YYEKEE (reference sequence). CDR3 DNA: TGTGCCAGCACCCGACAGGGGAGGACTGAAGCTTTCTTT. Translated: CASTRQGRTEAFF. The whole variable domain, remainder taken from reference TRBV5-5 and TRBJ1-1, is DAGVTQSPTHLIKTRGQQVTLRCSPISGHKSVSWYQQVLGQGPQFIFQYYEKEERGRGNFPDRFSARQFPNYSSELNVNALLLGDSALYLCASTRQGRTEAFFGQGTRLTVV.

V is TRBV5-1 and J is TRBJ1-1, with TRBD1 matching over 7 bases. Unmatched junction bases numbered 9, after V lost 3 bases and J lost 1 base. The germline CDR1 and CDR2 sequences are SGHRS and YFSETQ. This CDR3 spans 16 amino acids. In DNA, the CDR3 is TGCGCCAGCAGCTACGGCACAGGGGAAAGGAACACTGAAGCTTTCTTT. It encodes CASSYGTGERNTEAFF.

This clone showed up just once. The J gene is TRBJ2-1, the V gene TRBV2, with TRBD1 as a possible D gene (6 bases). The CDR3 is 13 residues long. The germline gives CDR1 SNHLY, CDR2 FYNNEI. The V end was cut by 3 bases, the J end by 8 bases, with 11 bases between. The CDR3 sequence: CASSDRGEDEQFF. CDR3 coding DNA: TGTGCCAGCAGTGACAGGGGTGAGGATGAGCAGTTCTTC.

This clone has only one observation. V is TRBV9 and J is TRBJ2-1; D perhaps matches TRBD2 (5 bases). CDR3 length equals 15 residues. The V gene's germline CDR1 is SGDLS and CDR2 YYNGEE. Deletions cut 1 base from V and 8 bases from J, with 16 bases between. CDR3 DNA sequence: TGTGCCAGCAGCGTAACCGGACTCGCCTCCGATGAGCAGTTCTTC. This sequence encodes CASSVTGLASDEQFF. Looking up the rest from reference TRBV9 and TRBJ2-1 gives the full variable domain: DSGVTQTPKHLITATGQRVTLRCSPRSGDLSVYWYQQSLDQGLQFLIQYYNGEERAKGNILERFSAQQFPDLHSELNLSSLELGDSALYFCASSVTGLASDEQFFGPGTRLTVL.

CDR3 region: CASSQDSPGQGRHEQYF. For the CDR3, the DNA is TGCGCCAGCAGCCAAGACTCCCCGGGACAGGGGAGGCACGAGCAGTACTTC. The rearrangement links TRBV4-1 to TRBJ2-7; 10 positions match TRBD1. Germline V gives CDR1 MGHRA, CDR2 YSYEKL. The CDR3 runs to 17 residues. The V segment lost 0 bases and the J segment 5 bases; nucleotides outside the gene matches: 10.

This clone has only a few counts. The chain joins TRBV29-1 to TRBJ1-3, with D unclear. The length of the CDR3 is 12 residues. V lost 4 bases and J 4 bases, leaving 8 bases between the germline ends. CDR1 and CDR2 (germline): SQVTM, ANQGSEA. Written as DNA, the CDR3 is TGCAGCGTTGGGGAGGGAGGAAACACCATATATTTT. Protein: CSVGEGGNTIYF.